A selection of T cell receptor beta chains follows, all from one sample in a study of vaccination effects on CD4 cells after COVID-19. The table came from immunoSEQ multiplex PCR; TCRdb's copy has only in-frame clones and leaves some out. Here the sample spans roughly 41,000 clones, 60% to 80% being singletons. The antigens these receptors bind are not known. The source was CD4+ T cells from PBMCs cultured with HCoV-OC43 spike peptides, collected before COVID-19 vaccination. Receptor source: a human donor who received a COVID-19 vaccine. CDR3s leave out the opening cysteine and the closing phenylalanine or tryptophan. Each record gives: D gene, clone size, J gene, V gene, CDR3 protein. The D gene is left open where the match is weak. Size is omitted from some rows. Given values are once, few, many or a class for expanded clones.

>NA|NA|TRBJ1-6|TRBV5-1
ASTTGGDFNSPLH
>NA|NA|TRBJ1-3|TRBV5-1
ASSLGGPDTGNTIY
>TRBD2|NA|TRBJ2-2|TRBV5-4
ASSRSGTSPTGELF
>NA|NA|TRBJ1-2|TRBV7-8
ASSFEVGYGYT
>NA|NA|TRBJ1-2|TRBV6-5
ASSYSQGGGYGYT
>NA|NA|TRBJ2-6|TRBV4-2
ASSQATVSGANVLT
>NA|NA|TRBJ2-7|TRBV25-1
ASSEYLGQIEQY
>NA|NA|TRBJ1-2|TRBV12-3/TRBV12-4
ASSRKSNYGYT
>NA|few|TRBJ2-7|TRBV7-2
ASSLGLSYEQY
>NA|NA|TRBJ1-1|TRBV30
AWVGMNTEAF
>TRBD1|NA|TRBJ2-5|TRBV2
ASSSGQGAYETQY
>TRBD2|NA|TRBJ2-1|TRBV7-2
ASSPPSAGGLSYNEQF
>TRBD2|NA|TRBJ2-7|TRBV5-5
ASSRSTSGAYEQY
>TRBD2|NA|TRBJ2-7|TRBV4-2
ASSQDMVAGVYEQY